Described below is a single T cell receptor (beta chain) sequence and its context. TCRdb keeps only in-frame clones here, not all; method: immunoSEQ multiplex PCR. The sample holds 110,000 to 150,000 clones, approximately 90% seen once. The CDR3 spans 11 residues. Germline V gene data show CDR1 as GTSNPN and CDR2 as SVGIG (reference sequence). V gave up 0 bases and J gave up 13 bases, with 10 bases separating them. This sample is part of a study of cytotoxic CD8 clonotypes in ibrutinib-treated CLL. The chain employs TRBV30 and TRBJ2-1; tentatively, D is TRBD1 (5 bases). This material consisted of PBMCs, taken after 12 months of ibrutinib treatment. The origin of this receptor is a human donor with chronic lymphocytic leukemia. The CDR3 spells CAWSVQTDQFF. The CDR3 nucleotides are TGTGCCTGGAGTGTACAGACAGACCAGTTCTTC.